The sequence of this T cell receptor (beta chain) was determined in a study of control samples from healthy donors and cancer patients. Produced via immunoSEQ multiplex PCR; TCRdb's table is partial and in-frame only. The sample contains about 140,000 clones, approximately 92% of which appear only once. V dropped 5 bases and J dropped 3; count of bases not matched to a gene: 8. Germline V gene lookup returns CDR1 MNHEY and CDR2 SMNVEV (reference sequence). The CDR3 extends over 16 amino acids. Sequencing was performed on blood. The receptor comes from a man under 40 in good health. The V gene is TRBV27, the J gene TRBJ1-1; 11 bases line up with TRBD1. The CDR3 sequence is CASSRRTGGSYTEAFF. Written as DNA, the CDR3 is TGTGCCAGCAGTCGTCGGACAGGGGGCTCGTACACTGAAGCTTTCTTT.